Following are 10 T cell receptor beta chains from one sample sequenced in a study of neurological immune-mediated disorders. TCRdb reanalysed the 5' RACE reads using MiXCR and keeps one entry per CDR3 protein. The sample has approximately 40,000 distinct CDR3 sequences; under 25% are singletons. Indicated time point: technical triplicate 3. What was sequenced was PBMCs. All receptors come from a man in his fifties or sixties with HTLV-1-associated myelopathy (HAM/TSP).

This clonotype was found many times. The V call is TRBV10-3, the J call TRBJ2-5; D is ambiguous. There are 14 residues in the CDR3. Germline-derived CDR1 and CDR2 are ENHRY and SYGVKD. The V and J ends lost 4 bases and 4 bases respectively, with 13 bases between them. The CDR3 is CAISVSLTAETQYF. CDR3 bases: TGTGCCATCAGTGTCTCCCTCACGGCAGAGACCCAGTACTTC.

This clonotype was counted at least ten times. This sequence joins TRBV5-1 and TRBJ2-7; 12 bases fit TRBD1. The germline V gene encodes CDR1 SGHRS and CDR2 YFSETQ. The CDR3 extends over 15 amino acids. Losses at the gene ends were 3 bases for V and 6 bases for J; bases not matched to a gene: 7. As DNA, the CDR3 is TGCGCCAGCAGCTACCAAGGGACAGGGGGCTCCGAGCAGTACTTC. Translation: CASSYQGTGGSEQYF. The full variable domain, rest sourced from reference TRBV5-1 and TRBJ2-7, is KAGVTQTPRYLIKTRGQQVTLSCSPISGHRSVSWYQQTPGQGLQFLFEYFSETQRNKGNFPGRFSGRQFSNSRSEMNVSTLELGDSALYLCASSYQGTGGSEQYFGPGTRLTVT.

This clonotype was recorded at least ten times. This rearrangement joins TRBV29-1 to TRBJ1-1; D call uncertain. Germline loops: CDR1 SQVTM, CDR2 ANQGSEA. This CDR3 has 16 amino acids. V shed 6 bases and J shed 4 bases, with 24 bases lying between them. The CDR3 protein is CSVTPSGEGSGTEAFF. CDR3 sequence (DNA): TGCAGCGTGACGCCGTCAGGCGAGGGTAGCGGCACTGAAGCTTTCTTT.

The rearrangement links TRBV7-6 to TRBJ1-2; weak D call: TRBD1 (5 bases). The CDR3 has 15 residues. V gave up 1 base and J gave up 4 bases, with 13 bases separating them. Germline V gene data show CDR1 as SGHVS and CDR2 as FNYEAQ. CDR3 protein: CASSLDRNPGYGYTF. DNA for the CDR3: TGTGCCAGCAGCTTAGACAGGAATCCAGGCTATGGCTACACCTTC.

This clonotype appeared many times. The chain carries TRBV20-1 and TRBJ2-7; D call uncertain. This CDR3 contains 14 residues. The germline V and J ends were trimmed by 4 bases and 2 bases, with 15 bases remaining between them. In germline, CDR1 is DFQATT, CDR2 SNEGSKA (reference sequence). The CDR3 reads CSATPPRQTYEQYF. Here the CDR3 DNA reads TGCAGTGCTACCCCCCCCCGGCAGACCTACGAGCAGTACTTC.

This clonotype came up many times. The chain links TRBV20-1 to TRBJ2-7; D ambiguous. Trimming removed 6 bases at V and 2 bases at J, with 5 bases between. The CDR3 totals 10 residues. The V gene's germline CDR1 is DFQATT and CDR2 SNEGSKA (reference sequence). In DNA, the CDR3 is TGCAGTGCAAAAACCTACGAGCAGTACTTC. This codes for CSAKTYEQYF.

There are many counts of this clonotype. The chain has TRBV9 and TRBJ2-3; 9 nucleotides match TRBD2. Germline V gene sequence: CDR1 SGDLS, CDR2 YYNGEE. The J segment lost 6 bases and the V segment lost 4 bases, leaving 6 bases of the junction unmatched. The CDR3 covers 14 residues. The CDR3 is CASSFSGRLDTQYF. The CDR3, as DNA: TGTGCCAGCAGCTTCAGCGGGAGGTTGGATACGCAGTATTTT.

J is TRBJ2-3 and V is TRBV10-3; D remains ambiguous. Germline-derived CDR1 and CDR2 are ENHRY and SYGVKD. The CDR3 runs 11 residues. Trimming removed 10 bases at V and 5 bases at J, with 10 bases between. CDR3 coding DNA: TGTGCCACCGCGATGATAGATACGCAGTATTTT. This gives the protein CATAMIDTQYF.

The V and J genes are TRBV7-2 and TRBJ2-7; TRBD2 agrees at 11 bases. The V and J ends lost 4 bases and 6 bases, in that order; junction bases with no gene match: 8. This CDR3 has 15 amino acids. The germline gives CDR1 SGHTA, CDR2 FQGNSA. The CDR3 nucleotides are TGTGCCAGCAGCTCCACTAGCGGGAGTTGGGCCGAGCAGTACTTC. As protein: CASSSTSGSWAEQYF.

The CDR3 sequence: CSVDSGLDNEQFF. The CDR3 region has the DNA TGCAGCGTTGACAGCGGGCTTGACAATGAGCAGTTCTTC. The J gene is TRBJ2-1, the V gene TRBV29-1; a possible D gene is TRBD2 (6 bases). CDR1 SQVTM and CDR2 ANQGSEA come from the germline V gene. With 3 bases removed from V and 5 bases from J, the gap between germline ends came to 11 bases. The CDR3 covers 13 residues.